This note documents a single TCR beta chain sequence. Its antigen is unidentified. Produced via immunoSEQ multiplex PCR; TCRdb's table is partial and in-frame only. The sample has around 66,000 clones, just over 90% seen once. The sample originates from a study of OX40 agonist ivuxolimab in advanced cancers. Overall study context: Patients received the agonistic anti-OX40 (CD134) antibody ivuxolimab. Notes on the study in general: At 0.1 to 3.0 mg/kg, clonal expansion of CD4+ and CD8+ blood T cells had occurred by week 6. Low normalized T-cell clonal expansion also characterized some of the nonresponders.

This CDR3 spans 12 amino acids. Germline V gene lookup returns CDR1 SEHNR and CDR2 FQNEAQ (reference sequence). Deletions cut 3 bases from V and 1 base from J, with 2 bases between. The chain has TRBV7-9 and TRBJ2-3; D not resolved. This specimen was CD4+ or CD8+ T cells sorted from blood, taken in a trial of the OX40 agonist ivuxolimab. The sequence was obtained from an adult with an advanced solid tumor such as melanoma, head and neck, liver or kidney cancer. Here the CDR3 DNA reads TGTGCCAGCAGCTTTGGCACAGATACGCAGTATTTT. Translation gives CASSFGTDTQYF.